Included here is one TCR beta chain sequence, with context. This entry is derived from a study of shared clonotypes between healthy human individuals. Data came from immunoSEQ multiplex PCR; TCRdb stores just in-frame clones and leaves some out. The sample records more than 2,000,000 clones, 85% to 95% being singletons. Germline CDR1 KGHSH, CDR2 LQKENI. Germline trimming cut 1 base from V and 2 bases from J; bases unmatched to any gene: 7. The CDR3 is made up of 18 amino acids. CD45RA+ naive and CD45RA-negative memory subsets were separated from CD4+ cells. This chain links TRBV18 with TRBJ2-7; 14 bases fit TRBD2. The origin of this receptor is a man aged 18 to 30 in good health. Some clones in this sample may be carry-over from other donors' samples. The sequenced material came from naive CD4+ T cells from PBMCs. Subset defined: CD45RA+ positively selected. CDR3 DNA sequence: TGTGCCAGCTCACCACGTCCCGGACTAGCGGGAGGTCCCTACGAGCAGTACTTC. It specifies CASSPRPGLAGGPYEQYF.